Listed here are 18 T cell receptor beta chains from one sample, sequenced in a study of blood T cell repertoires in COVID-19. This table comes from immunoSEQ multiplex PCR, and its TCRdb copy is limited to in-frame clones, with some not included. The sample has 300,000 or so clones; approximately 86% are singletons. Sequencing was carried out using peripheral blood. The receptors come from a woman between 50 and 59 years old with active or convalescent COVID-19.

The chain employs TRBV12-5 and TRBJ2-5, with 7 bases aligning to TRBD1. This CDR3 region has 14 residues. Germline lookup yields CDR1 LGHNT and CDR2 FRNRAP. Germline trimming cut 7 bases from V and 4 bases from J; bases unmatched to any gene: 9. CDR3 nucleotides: TGTGCTAGTGCCCCCGGGACAGCACGAGAGACCCAGTACTTC. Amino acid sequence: CASAPGTARETQYF.

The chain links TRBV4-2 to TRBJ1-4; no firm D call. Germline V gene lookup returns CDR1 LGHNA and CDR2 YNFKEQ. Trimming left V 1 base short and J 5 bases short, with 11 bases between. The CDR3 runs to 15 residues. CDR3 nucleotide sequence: TGTGCCAGCAGCCAAGTGGCGGGAGGAAATGAAAAACTGTTTTTT. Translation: CASSQVAGGNEKLFF.

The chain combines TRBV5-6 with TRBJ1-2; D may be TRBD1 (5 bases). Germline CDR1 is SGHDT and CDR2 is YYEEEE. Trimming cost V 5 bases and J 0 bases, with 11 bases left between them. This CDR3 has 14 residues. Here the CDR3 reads CASRSGGANYGYTF. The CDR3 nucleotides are TGTGCCAGCAGATCGGGGGGAGCTAACTATGGCTACACCTTC.

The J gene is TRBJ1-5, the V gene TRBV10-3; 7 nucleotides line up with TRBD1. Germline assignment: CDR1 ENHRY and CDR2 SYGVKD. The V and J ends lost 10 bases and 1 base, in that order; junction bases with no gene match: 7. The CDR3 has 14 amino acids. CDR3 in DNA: TGTGCCACCCCTACAGGGGTCAGCAATCAGCCCCAGCATTTT. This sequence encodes CATPTGVSNQPQHF.

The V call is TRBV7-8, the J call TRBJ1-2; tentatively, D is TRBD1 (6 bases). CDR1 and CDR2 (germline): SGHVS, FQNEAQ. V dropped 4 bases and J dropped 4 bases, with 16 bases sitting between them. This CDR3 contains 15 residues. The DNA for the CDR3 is TGTGCCAGCAGCTCATTTAACAGGGAACTCTATGGCTACACCTTC. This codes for CASSSFNRELYGYTF.

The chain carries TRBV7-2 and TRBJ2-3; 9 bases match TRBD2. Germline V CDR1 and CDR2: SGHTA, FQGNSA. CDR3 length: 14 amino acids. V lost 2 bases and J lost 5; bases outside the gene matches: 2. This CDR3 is CASSLTLAGDTQYF. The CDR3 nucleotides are TGTGCCAGCAGCTTAACACTAGCGGGAGATACGCAGTATTTT.

This chain's CDR3 is CASSALSLDRAQYGYTF. CDR3 DNA sequence: TGTGCCAGCAGCGCCCTATCCCTCGACAGGGCCCAGTATGGCTACACCTTC. This chain links TRBV7-9 with TRBJ1-2; 7 bases match TRBD1. The CDR3 sequence is 17 residues long. V lost 5 bases and J lost 5; bases outside the gene matches: 17. CDR1 SEHNR and CDR2 FQNEAQ come from the germline V gene (reference sequence). Supplemented by reference TRBV7-9 and TRBJ1-2, the full variable domain reads DTGVSQNPRHKITKRGQNVTFRCDPISEHNRLYWYRQTLGQGPEFLTYFQNEAQLEKSRLLSDRFSAERPKGSFSTLEIQRTEQGDSAMYLCASSALSLDRAQYGYTFGSGTRLTVV.

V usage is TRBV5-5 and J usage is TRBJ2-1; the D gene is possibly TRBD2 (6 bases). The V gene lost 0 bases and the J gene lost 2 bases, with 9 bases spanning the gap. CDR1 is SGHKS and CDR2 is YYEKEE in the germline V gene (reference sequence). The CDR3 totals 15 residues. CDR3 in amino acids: CASSLAPSAYNEQFF. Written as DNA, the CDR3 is TGTGCCAGCAGCTTGGCCCCTAGCGCCTACAATGAGCAGTTCTTC.

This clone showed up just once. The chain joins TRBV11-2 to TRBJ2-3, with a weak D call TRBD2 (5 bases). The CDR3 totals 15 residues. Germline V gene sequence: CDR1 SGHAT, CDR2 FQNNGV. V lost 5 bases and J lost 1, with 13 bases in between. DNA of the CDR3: TGTGCCAGCAGCCCGCTTCTTAGCGGCACAGATACGCAGTATTTT. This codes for CASSPLLSGTDTQYF.

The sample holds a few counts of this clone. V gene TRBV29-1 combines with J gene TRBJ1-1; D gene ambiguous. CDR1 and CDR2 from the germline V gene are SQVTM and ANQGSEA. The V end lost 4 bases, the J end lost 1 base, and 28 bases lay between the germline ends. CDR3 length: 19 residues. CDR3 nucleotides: TGCAGCGTTGTCGGATGGATCGTTGAACGGGGAAGTACGAACACTGAAGCTTTCTTT. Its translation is CSVVGWIVERGSTNTEAFF.

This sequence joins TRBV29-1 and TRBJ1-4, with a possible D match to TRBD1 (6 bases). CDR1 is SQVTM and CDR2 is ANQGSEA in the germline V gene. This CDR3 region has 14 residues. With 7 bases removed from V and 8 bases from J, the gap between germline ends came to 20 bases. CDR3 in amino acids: CSARGGGQWEKLFF. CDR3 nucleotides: TGCAGCGCCCGAGGCGGGGGGCAGTGGGAAAAACTGTTTTTT.

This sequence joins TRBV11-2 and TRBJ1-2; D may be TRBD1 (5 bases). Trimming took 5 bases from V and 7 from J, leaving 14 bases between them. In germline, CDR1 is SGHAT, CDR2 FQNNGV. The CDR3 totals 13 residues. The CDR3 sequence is CASSGRGVLGYTF. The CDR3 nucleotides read TGTGCCAGCAGCGGCCGGGGGGTCCTTGGCTACACCTTC.

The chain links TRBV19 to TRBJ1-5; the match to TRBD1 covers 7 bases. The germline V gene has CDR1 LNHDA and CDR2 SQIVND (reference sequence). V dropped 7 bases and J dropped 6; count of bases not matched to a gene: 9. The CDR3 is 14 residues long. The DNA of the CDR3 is TGTGCCAGTACCGAGCAGGGGGGAGGTCAGCCCCAGCATTTT. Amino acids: CASTEQGGGQPQHF.

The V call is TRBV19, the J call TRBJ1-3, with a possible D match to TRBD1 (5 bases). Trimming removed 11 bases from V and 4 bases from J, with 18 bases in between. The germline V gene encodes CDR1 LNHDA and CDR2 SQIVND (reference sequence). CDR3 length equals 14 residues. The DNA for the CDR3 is TGTGCCCCCAGGGAGGGGAGAAAAGGAAACACCATATATTTT. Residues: CAPREGRKGNTIYF. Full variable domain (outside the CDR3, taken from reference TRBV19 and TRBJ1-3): DGGITQSPKYLFRKEGQNVTLSCEQNLNHDAMYWYRQDPGQGLRLIYYSQIVNDFQKGDIAEGYSVSREKKESFPLTVTSAQKNPTAFYLCAPREGRKGNTIYFGEGSWLTVV.

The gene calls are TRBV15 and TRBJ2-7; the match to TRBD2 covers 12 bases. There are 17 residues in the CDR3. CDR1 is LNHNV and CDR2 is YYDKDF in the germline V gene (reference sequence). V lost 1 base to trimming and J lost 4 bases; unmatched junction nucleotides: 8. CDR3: CATSRVGGTSGQYEQYF. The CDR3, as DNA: TGTGCCACCAGCAGAGTTGGGGGGACTAGCGGGCAGTACGAGCAGTACTTC.

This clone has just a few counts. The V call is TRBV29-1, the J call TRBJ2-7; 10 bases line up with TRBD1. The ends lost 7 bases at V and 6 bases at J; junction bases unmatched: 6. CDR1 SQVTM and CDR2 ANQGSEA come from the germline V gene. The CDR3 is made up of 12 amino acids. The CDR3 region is CSGVDRGREQYF. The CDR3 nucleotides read TGCAGCGGAGTCGACAGGGGGCGCGAGCAGTACTTC.

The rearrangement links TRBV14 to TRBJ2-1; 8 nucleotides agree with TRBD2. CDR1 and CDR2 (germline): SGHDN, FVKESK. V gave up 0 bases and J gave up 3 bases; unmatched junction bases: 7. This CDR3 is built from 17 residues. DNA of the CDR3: TGTGCCAGCAGCCAAGAGGTCGGGAGGGGAGTCTACAATGAGCAGTTCTTC. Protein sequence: CASSQEVGRGVYNEQFF.

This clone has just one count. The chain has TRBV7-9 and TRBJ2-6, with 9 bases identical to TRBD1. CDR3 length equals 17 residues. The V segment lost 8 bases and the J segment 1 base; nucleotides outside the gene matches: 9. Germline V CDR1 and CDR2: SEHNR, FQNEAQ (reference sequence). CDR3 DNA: TGTGCCAGCCGACTGGGACAGGGAGGGTCTGGGGCCAACGTCCTGACTTTC. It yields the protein CASRLGQGGSGANVLTF.